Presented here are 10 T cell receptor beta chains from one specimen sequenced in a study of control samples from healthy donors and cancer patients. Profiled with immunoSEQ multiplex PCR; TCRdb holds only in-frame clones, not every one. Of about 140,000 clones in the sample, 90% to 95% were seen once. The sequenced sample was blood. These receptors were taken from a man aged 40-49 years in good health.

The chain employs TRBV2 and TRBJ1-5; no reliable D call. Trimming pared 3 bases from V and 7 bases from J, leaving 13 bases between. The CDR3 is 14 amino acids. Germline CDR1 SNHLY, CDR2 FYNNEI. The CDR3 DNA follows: TGTGCCAGCAGTGATTCCGTAGAAGACCAGCCCCAGCATTTT. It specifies CASSDSVEDQPQHF.

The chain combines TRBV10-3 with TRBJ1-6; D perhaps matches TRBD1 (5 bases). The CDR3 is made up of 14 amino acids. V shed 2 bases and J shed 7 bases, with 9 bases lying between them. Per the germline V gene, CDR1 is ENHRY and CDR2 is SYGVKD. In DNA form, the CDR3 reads TGTGCCATCAGTGAGGAAGGGGACAATTCACCCCTCCACTTT. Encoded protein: CAISEEGDNSPLHF.

DNA of the CDR3: TGTGCCAGCAGCCCTAGAGGGGAGCTTGACGGCTACACCTTC. It yields the protein CASSPRGELDGYTF. This chain connects TRBV9 to TRBJ1-2, with D maybe TRBD1 (5 bases). The CDR3 runs to 14 residues. Germline V CDR1 and CDR2: SGDLS, YYNGEE. Trimming removed 4 bases at V and 8 bases at J, with 18 bases between.

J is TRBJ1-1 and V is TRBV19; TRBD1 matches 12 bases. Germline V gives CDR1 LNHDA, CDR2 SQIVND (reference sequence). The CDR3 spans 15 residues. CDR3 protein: CAVTPGTGGNTEAFF. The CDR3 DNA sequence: TGTGCGGTAACACCCGGGACAGGGGGCAACACTGAAGCTTTCTTT.

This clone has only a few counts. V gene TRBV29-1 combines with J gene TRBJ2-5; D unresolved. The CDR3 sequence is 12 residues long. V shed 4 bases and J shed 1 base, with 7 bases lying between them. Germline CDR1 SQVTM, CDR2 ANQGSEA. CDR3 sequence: CSVGKAQETQYF. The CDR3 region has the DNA TGCAGCGTTGGCAAGGCCCAAGAGACCCAGTACTTC.

The DNA of the CDR3 is TGCGCCAGCAGCTTGGGTGCTTACGAGCAGTACTTC. Amino acids: CASSLGAYEQYF. This sequence joins TRBV5-1 and TRBJ2-7; D gene unclear. Germline lookup yields CDR1 SGHRS and CDR2 YFSETQ. V was trimmed by 0 bases and J by 4 bases, leaving 5 bases between them. The CDR3 runs 12 residues.

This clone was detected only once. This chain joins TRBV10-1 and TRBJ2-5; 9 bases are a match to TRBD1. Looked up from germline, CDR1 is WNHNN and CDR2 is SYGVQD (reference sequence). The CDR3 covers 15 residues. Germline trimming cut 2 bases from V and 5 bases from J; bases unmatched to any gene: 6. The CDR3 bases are TGCGCCAGCAGTGAGGCGACAGGGGGAGTTGAGACCCAGTACTTC. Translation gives CASSEATGGVETQYF.

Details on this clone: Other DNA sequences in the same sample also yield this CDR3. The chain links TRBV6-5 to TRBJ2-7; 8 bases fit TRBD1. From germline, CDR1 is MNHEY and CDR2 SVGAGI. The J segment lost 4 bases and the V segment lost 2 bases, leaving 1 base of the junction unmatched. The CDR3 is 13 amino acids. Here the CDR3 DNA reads TGTGCCAGCAGTTACGACAGGGGATACGAGCAGTACTTC. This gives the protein CASSYDRGYEQYF.

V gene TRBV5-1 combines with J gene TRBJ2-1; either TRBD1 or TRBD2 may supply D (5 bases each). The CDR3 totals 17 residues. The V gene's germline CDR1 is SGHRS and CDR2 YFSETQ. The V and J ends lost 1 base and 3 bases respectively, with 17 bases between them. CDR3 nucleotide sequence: TGCGCCAGCAGCTTGTTCGAAGGGACCCTACTCTACAATGAGCAGTTCTTC. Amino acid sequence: CASSLFEGTLLYNEQFF.

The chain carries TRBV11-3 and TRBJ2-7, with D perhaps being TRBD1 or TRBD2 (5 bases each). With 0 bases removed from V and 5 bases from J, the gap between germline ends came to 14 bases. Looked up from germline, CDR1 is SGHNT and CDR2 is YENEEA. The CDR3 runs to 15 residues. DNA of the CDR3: TGTGCCAGCAGCTTAGAAGGGACCGGGTTACACGAGCAGTACTTC. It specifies CASSLEGTGLHEQYF.